The rows below give T cell receptor beta chains drawn from one sample of a study of T cell changes during pregnancy in multiple sclerosis. Data came from immunoSEQ multiplex PCR; TCRdb stores just in-frame clones and leaves some out. The sample carries roughly 70,000 clones, 75% to 95% recorded once. The specimen was peripheral blood, collected in the third trimester of pregnancy. These receptors all come from a female donor with multiple sclerosis, enrolled in a pregnancy study. CDR3s include the opening cysteine and the closing phenylalanine or tryptophan. Each record gives: D gene, J gene, V gene, clone size, CDR3 protein, CDR3 DNA. The D gene is left open where the match is weak. Rows give clone size only sometimes, using once, few, many, or a class for an expanded clone.

- TRBJ2-3 TRBV7-6 - CASSLGPSANTDTQYF TGTGCCAGCAGCTTGGGCCCTAGCGCCAACACAGATACGCAGTATTTT
TRBD1 TRBJ1-5 TRBV4-2 - CASSLYGQANQPQHF TGTGCCAGCAGCCTTTACGGACAGGCCAATCAGCCCCAGCATTTT
TRBD1 TRBJ2-3 TRBV19 - CASSIGHRGRTDTQYF TGTGCCAGTAGTATAGGGCACAGGGGGCGCACAGATACGCAGTATTTT
- TRBJ2-1 TRBV5-6 - CASSRTRNEQFF TGTGCCAGCAGCCGTACTAGGAATGAGCAGTTCTTC
- TRBJ1-2 TRBV10-3 - CAITGQGGYGYTF TGTGCCATCACGGGCCAAGGGGGCTATGGCTACACCTTC
- TRBJ1-2 TRBV9 - CASSAHRDSANYGYTF TGTGCCAGCAGCGCACACCGGGACTCAGCTAACTATGGCTACACCTTC
- TRBJ1-5 TRBV11-3 - CASSHIPQGPSNQPQHF TGTGCCAGCAGCCACATTCCCCAGGGGCCTAGCAATCAGCCCCAGCATTTT
- TRBJ2-3 TRBV2 - CASSDRGDTQYF TGTGCCAGCAGTGACAGGGGAGATACGCAGTATTTT
TRBD2 TRBJ2-7 TRBV5-1 once CASSGLELDEQYF TGCGCCAGCAGCGGACTAGAGTTGGACGAGCAGTACTTC
TRBD1 TRBJ1-4 TRBV29-1 - CSVPGQGGEKLFF TGCAGCGTTCCCGGACAGGGTGGTGAAAAACTGTTTTTT
TRBD1 TRBJ1-5 TRBV19 - CASSIVPGGGGQPQHF TGTGCCAGTAGTATAGTTCCAGGGGGAGGTGGCCAGCCCCAGCATTTT
- TRBJ1-2 TRBV29-1 - CSVGEGDYGYTF TGCAGCGTTGGGGAGGGGGACTATGGCTACACCTTC
- TRBJ1-1 TRBV28 once CASSLSPGVNTEAFF TGTGCCAGCAGTTTATCCCCCGGGGTGAACACTGAAGCTTTCTTT
TRBD2 TRBJ2-1 TRBV11-2 - CASSSGLADEQFF TGTGCCAGCAGCTCGGGACTAGCCGATGAGCAGTTCTTC
TRBD1 TRBJ2-5 TRBV19 - CASSSGQGGAGETQYF TGTGCCAGTAGTTCGGGACAGGGCGGGGCGGGAGAGACCCAGTACTTC
TRBD1 TRBJ2-1 TRBV4-3 once CASRKQGVGEQFF TGCGCCAGCAGGAAACAGGGGGTCGGTGAGCAGTTCTTC
TRBD1 TRBJ1-5 TRBV15 once CATSGDRVGNQPQHF TGTGCCACCAGCGGCGACAGGGTCGGCAATCAGCCCCAGCATTTT
- TRBJ2-7 TRBV27 few CASSLQTGEQYF TGTGCCAGCAGTTTACAGACAGGCGAGCAGTACTTC
TRBD2 TRBJ2-7 TRBV7-9 - CASSPRDGRNYEQYF TGTGCCAGCAGCCCCCGGGACGGGAGGAATTACGAGCAGTACTTC
- TRBJ1-3 TRBV10-3 once CATAGATSGNTIYF TGTGCCACGGCAGGGGCTACCTCTGGAAACACCATATATTTT
- TRBJ2-5 TRBV5-8 - CASSLSWRFRVTQYF TGTGCCAGCAGCTTGTCCTGGAGGTTTAGGGTGACCCAGTACTTC
- TRBJ2-6 TRBV7-8 - CASSPPTSGANVLTF TGTGCCAGCAGCCCCCCTACCTCTGGGGCCAACGTCCTGACTTTC
TRBD1 TRBJ1-1 TRBV19 once CASTSTIIRGEAFF TGTGCCAGTACCTCAACTATAATCAGGGGGGAAGCTTTCTTT
- TRBJ2-1 TRBV7-2 - CASSLRGPFMDEQFF TGTGCCAGCAGCTTGCGGGGGCCCTTTATGGATGAGCAGTTCTTC
- TRBJ2-7 TRBV30 - CAWTPRPDFLIYEQYF TGTGCCTGGACCCCCCGTCCGGACTTCCTTATCTACGAGCAGTACTTC
- TRBJ2-3 TRBV13 - CASSLNFGGSTDTQYF TGTGCCAGCAGCTTAAATTTCGGGGGAAGCACAGATACGCAGTATTTT
- TRBJ1-2 TRBV28 - CASSLGGGALRGYTF TGTGCCAGCAGTTTAGGGGGCGGAGCTCTCCGCGGCTACACCTTC
TRBD1 TRBJ1-2 TRBV6-5 few CASGTGNRGVKGYTF TGTGCCAGCGGGACGGGGAACAGGGGGGTCAAAGGCTACACCTTC
- TRBJ1-6 TRBV27 - CASSLRWGGLHF TGTGCCAGCAGTTTACGGTGGGGGGGACTCCACTTT
- TRBJ1-5 TRBV6-1 - CASSEAGSGQPQHF TGTGCCAGCAGTGAAGCAGGGTCGGGACAGCCCCAGCATTTT
TRBD2 TRBJ2-7 TRBV5-6 - CASSFLAGAPYEQYF TGTGCCAGCAGCTTCTTAGCGGGGGCCCCCTACGAGCAGTACTTC
- TRBJ2-7 TRBV10-1 - CASTDTFNYEQYF TGCGCCAGCACGGACACCTTCAACTACGAGCAGTACTTC
- TRBJ1-1 TRBV12-5 - CASGLVYRGTEAFF TGTGCTAGTGGTTTGGTATATAGGGGCACTGAAGCTTTCTTT
TRBD1 TRBJ1-1 TRBV5-1 - CASSLRTGGTSTEAFF TGCGCCAGCAGCTTGAGGACAGGGGGAACCTCCACTGAAGCTTTCTTT
- TRBJ2-5 TRBV7-2 - CASSAGSGPQTQYF TGTGCCAGCAGCGCAGGCAGCGGCCCCCAGACCCAGTACTTC
- TRBJ2-7 TRBV18 - CASSPPEAPGYEQYF TGTGCCAGCTCACCACCTGAGGCCCCCGGCTACGAGCAGTACTTC
- TRBJ1-1 TRBV6-5 - CASSYSKGWFGTEAFF TGTGCCAGCAGTTACTCTAAGGGGTGGTTTGGCACTGAAGCTTTCTTT
- TRBJ1-5 TRBV2 - CASSVAGYQPQHF TGTGCCAGCAGTGTGGCGGGTTATCAGCCCCAGCATTTT
TRBD2 TRBJ2-1 TRBV5-4 - CASSRTSGSSYNEQFF TGTGCCAGCAGCCGGACTAGCGGGAGCTCCTACAATGAGCAGTTCTTC
TRBD1 TRBJ1-4 TRBV7-2 once CASSLGVDRVLFF TGTGCCAGCAGCTTAGGGGTGGACAGGGTTCTGTTTTTT
TRBD1 TRBJ2-6 TRBV11-1 - CASSFSLTGGAGANVLTF TGTGCCAGCAGCTTCTCCTTGACAGGGGGTGCTGGGGCCAACGTCCTGACTTTC
- TRBJ1-3 TRBV5-4 - CASSLDTGSGRNTIYF TGTGCCAGCAGCCTAGATACAGGGAGCGGAAGAAACACCATATATTTT
TRBD1 TRBJ2-2 TRBV6-4 - CASRRGQGLDTGELFF TGTGCCAGCAGGAGGGGACAGGGTTTGGACACCGGGGAGCTGTTTTTT
- TRBJ2-1 TRBV7-9 once CASSFQWGGRMEGNEQFF TGTGCCAGCAGCTTCCAGTGGGGGGGGCGCATGGAGGGCAATGAGCAGTTCTTC
- TRBJ1-2 TRBV30 - CAWSVSGVYGYTF TGTGCCTGGAGTGTATCAGGGGTCTATGGCTACACCTTC
- TRBJ1-1 TRBV7-2 - CASSPPGGGFTEAFF TGTGCCAGCAGCCCCCCGGGGGGAGGGTTCACTGAAGCTTTCTTT
- TRBJ2-7 TRBV5-6 - CASSSEVHEQYF TGTGCCAGCAGCTCGGAGGTCCACGAGCAGTACTTC
- TRBJ2-7 TRBV27 - CASSLLDRRYEQYF TGTGCCAGCAGTTTATTGGACAGAAGATACGAGCAGTACTTC
TRBD1 TRBJ2-3 TRBV11-3 once CASSSHRGPTDTQYF TGTGCCAGCAGCTCTCACAGGGGCCCCACAGATACGCAGTATTTT
- TRBJ2-5 TRBV7-6 - CASSSLGYSGGETQYF TGTGCCAGCAGCTCACTTGGGTACTCGGGCGGGGAGACCCAGTACTTC
- TRBJ2-1 TRBV2 - CASRVRGGVEQFF TGTGCCAGCAGGGTAAGGGGGGGGGTTGAGCAGTTCTTC
- TRBJ1-3 TRBV18 - CASSPPAGMDGTIYF TGTGCCAGCTCACCACCGGCAGGGATGGATGGCACCATATATTTT
- TRBJ2-3 TRBV5-1 - CASSMSSGTDTQYF TGCGCCAGCAGCATGTCAAGCGGCACAGATACGCAGTATTTT
- TRBJ1-6 TRBV9 - CASRDPMRRDSPLHF TGTGCCAGCAGAGACCCCATGAGGAGGGATTCACCCCTCCACTTT
TRBD1 TRBJ2-7 TRBV5-1 - CASSLGTGGTYEQYF TGCGCCAGCAGCCTAGGGACAGGGGGAACCTACGAGCAGTACTTC
- TRBJ1-1 TRBV7-9 - CASSLAAGDEAFF TGTGCCAGCAGCTTAGCCGCCGGGGATGAAGCTTTCTTT
- TRBJ1-3 TRBV6-5 - CASSYGGSGNTIYF TGTGCCAGCAGTTACGGCGGCTCTGGAAACACCATATATTTT